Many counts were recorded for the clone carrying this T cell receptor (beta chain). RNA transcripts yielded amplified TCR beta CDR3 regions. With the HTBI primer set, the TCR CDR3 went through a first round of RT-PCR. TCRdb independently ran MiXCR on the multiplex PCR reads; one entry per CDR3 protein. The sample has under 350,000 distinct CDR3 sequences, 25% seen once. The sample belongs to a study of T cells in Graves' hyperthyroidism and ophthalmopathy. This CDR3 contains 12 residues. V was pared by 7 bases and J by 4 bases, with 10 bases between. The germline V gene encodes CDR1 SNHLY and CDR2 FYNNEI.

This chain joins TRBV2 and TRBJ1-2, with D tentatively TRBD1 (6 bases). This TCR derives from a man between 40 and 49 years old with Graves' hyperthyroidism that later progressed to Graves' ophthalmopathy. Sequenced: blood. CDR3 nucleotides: TGTGCCAGCAAGGACAGCGTCTATGGCTACACCTTC. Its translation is CASKDSVYGYTF.